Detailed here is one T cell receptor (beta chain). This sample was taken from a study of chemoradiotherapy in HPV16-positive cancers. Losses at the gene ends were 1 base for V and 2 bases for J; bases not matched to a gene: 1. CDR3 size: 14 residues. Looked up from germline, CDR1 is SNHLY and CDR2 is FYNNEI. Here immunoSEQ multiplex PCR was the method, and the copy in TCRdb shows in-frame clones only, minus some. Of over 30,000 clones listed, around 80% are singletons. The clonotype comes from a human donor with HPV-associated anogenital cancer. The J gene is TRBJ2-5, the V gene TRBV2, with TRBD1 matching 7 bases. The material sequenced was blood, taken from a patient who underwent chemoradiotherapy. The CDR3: CASSEGTGQETQYF. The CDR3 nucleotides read TGTGCCAGCAGTGAAGGGACAGGACAAGAGACCCAGTACTTC.